This T cell receptor beta chain stems from a study of shared clonotypes between healthy human individuals. Comment on this clone: What it binds is not known.

Clones were sequenced by immunoSEQ multiplex PCR, and TCRdb holds only the in-frame ones, with some missing. The sample lists around 510,000 clones; 90% to 96% were seen once. Broader study findings: The diversity represented, both genetic and in exposure history, was limited by few donors. Naive subsets generally had larger estimated richness than memory subsets.

CDR1 is SQVTM and CDR2 is ANQGSEA in the germline V gene. The CDR3 loop spans 12 amino acids. V was shortened by 7 bases and J by 1 base, with 10 bases between the two germline ends. This chain connects TRBV29-1 to TRBJ1-2; D may be TRBD1 (5 bases). Material for sequencing was naive CD4+ T cells sorted from blood. Subset defined: CD45RA+ positively selected. This TCR came from a woman aged 25 to 45 in good health. For the CDR3, the DNA is TGCAGCGCAGGGTCGCATAACTATGGCTACACCTTC. Translation gives CSAGSHNYGYTF.